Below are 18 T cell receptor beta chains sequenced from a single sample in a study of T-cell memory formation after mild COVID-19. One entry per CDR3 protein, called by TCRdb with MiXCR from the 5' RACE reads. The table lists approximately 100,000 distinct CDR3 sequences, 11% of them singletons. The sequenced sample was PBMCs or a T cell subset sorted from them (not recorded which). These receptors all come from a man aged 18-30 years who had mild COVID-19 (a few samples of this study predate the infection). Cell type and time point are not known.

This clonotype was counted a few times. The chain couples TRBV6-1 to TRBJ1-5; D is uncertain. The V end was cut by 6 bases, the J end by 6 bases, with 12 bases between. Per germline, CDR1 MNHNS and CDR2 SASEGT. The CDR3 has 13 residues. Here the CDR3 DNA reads TGTGCCAGCAGCTTTGATCACCTTCAGCCCCAGCATTTT. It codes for CASSFDHLQPQHF.

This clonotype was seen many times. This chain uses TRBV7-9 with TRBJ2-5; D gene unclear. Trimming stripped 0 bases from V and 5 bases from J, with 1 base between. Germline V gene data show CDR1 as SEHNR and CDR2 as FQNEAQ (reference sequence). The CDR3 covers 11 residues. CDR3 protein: CASSLAETQYF. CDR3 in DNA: TGTGCCAGCAGCTTAGCTGAGACCCAGTACTTC.

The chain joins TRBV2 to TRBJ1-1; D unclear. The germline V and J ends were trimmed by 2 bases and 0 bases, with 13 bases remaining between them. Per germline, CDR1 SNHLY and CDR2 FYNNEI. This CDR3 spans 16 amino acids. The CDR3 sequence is CASSEIPGLMNTEAFF. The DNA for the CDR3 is TGTGCCAGCAGTGAAATCCCGGGCCTCATGAACACTGAAGCTTTCTTT. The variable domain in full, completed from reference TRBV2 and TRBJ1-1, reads EPEVTQTPSHQVTQMGQEVILRCVPISNHLYFYWYRQILGQKVEFLVSFYNNEISEKSEIFDDQFSVERPDGSNFTLKIRSTKLEDSAMYFCASSEIPGLMNTEAFFGQGTRLTVV.

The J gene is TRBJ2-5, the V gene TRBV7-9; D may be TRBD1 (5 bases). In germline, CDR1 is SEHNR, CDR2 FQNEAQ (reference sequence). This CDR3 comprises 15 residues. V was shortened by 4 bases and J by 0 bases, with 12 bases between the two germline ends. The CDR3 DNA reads TGTGCCAGCAGCTATCGACAGCTTTACCAAGAGACCCAGTACTTC. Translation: CASSYRQLYQETQYF.

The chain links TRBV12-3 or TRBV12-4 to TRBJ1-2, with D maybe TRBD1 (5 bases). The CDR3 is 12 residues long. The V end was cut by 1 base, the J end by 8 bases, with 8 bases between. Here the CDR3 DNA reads TGTGCCAGCAGTTTAGAGGCAGGGGGCTACACCTTC. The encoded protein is CASSLEAGGYTF.

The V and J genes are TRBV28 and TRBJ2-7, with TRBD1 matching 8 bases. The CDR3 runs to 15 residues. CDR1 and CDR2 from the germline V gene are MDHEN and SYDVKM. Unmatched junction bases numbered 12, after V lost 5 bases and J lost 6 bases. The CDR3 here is CASSHRVRGRSEQYV. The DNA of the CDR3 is TGTGCCAGCAGTCACCGGGTCAGGGGGCGAAGCGAGCAGTACGTC.

The CDR3 DNA follows: TGCGCCAGCAGCCACCCGGACAGATTCAACTATGGCTACACCTTC. It is translated as CASSHPDRFNYGYTF. The V and J genes are TRBV4-1 and TRBJ1-2; D perhaps matches TRBD1 (6 bases). This CDR3 comprises 15 residues. V lost 3 bases to trimming and J lost 2 bases, with 13 bases between them. CDR1 and CDR2 from the germline V gene are MGHRA and YSYEKL.

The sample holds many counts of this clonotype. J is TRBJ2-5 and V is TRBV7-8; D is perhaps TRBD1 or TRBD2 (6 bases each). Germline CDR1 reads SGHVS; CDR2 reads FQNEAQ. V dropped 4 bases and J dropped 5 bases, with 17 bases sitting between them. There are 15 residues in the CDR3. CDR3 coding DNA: TGTGCCAGCAGCTCCCTGGGGGGCAGCGGGGAGACCCAGTACTTC. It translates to CASSSLGGSGETQYF.

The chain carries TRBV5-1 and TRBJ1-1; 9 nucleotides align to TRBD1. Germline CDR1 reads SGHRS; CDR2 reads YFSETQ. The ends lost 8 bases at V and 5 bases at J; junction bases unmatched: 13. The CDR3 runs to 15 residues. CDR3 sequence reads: CASQQGARGGTEAFF. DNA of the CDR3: TGCGCCAGTCAACAGGGGGCGCGGGGTGGAACTGAAGCTTTCTTT.

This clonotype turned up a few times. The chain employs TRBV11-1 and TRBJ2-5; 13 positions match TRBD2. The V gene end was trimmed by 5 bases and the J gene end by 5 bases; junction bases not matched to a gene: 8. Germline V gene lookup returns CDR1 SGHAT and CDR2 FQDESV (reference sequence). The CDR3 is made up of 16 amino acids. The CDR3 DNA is TGTGCCAGCAGCCTCCGGACTAGCGGGGGCAGGGAGACCCAGTACTTC. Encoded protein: CASSLRTSGGRETQYF.

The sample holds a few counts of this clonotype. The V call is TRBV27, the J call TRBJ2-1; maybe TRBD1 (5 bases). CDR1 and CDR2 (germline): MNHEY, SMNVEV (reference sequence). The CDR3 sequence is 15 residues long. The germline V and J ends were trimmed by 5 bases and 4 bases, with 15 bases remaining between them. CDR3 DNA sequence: TGTGCCAGCAGTAGGCCAGGACACAAGTACAATGAGCAGTTCTTC. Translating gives CASSRPGHKYNEQFF.

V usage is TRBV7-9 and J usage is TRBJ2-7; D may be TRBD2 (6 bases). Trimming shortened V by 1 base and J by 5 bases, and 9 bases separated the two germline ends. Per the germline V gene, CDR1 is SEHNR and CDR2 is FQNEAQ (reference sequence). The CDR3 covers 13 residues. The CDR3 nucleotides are TGTGCCAGCAGCTTAGAGGACTACAACGAGCAGTACTTC. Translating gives CASSLEDYNEQYF.

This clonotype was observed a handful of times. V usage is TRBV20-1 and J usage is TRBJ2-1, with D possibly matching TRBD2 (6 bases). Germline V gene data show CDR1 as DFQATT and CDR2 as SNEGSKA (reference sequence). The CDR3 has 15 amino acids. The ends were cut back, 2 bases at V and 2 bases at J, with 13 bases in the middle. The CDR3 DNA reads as TGCAGTGCTAGACCCCGGACGGGGGCCTACAATGAGCAGTTCTTC. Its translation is CSARPRTGAYNEQFF.

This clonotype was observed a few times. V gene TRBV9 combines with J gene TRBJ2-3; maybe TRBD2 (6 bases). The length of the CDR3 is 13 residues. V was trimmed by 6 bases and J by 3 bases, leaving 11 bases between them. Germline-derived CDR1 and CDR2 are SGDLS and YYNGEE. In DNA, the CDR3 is TGTGCCAGCACTAGCGCATTGACAGATACGCAGTATTTT. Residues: CASTSALTDTQYF.

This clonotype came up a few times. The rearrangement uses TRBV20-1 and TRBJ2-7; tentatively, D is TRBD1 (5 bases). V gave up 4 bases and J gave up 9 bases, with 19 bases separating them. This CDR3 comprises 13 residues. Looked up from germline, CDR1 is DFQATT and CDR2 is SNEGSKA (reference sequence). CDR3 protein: CSATEPKGSGQYV. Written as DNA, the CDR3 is TGCAGTGCTACAGAGCCAAAGGGGTCCGGGCAGTACGTC.

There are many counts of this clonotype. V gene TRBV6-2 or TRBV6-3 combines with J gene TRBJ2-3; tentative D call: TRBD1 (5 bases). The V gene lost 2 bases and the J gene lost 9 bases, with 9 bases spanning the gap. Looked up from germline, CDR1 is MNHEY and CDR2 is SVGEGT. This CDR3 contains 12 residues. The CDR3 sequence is CASSYRGPTQYF. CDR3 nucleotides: TGTGCCAGCAGTTACAGGGGTCCAACGCAGTATTTT.

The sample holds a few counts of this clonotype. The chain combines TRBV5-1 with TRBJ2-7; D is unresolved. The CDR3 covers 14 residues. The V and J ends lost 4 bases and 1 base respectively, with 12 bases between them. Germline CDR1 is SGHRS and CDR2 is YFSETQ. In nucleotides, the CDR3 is TGCGCCAGCAGCCCGGTGGGAAGATCCTACGAGCAGTACTTC. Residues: CASSPVGRSYEQYF.

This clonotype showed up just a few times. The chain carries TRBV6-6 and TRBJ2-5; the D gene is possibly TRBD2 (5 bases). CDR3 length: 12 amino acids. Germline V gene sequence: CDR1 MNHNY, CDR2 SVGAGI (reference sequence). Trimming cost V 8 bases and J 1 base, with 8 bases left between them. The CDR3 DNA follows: TGTGCCAGCGCTGAGGGCCAAGAGACCCAGTACTTC. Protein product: CASAEGQETQYF.